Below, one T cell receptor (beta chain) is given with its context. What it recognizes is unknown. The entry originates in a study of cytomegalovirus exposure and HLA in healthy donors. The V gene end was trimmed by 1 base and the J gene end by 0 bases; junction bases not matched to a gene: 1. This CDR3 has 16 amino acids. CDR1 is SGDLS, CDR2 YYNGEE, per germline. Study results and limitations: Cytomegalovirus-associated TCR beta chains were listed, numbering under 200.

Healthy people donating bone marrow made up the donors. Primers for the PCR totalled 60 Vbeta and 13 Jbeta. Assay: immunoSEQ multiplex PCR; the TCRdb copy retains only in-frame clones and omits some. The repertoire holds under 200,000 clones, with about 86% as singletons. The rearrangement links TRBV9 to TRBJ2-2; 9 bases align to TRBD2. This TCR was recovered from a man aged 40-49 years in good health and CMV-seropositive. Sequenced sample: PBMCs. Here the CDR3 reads CASSVRLAANTGELFF. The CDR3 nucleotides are TGTGCCAGCAGCGTAAGACTAGCGGCGAACACCGGGGAGCTGTTTTTT.